Listed here are 8 T cell receptor beta chains from one sample, sequenced in a study of T cells in Graves' hyperthyroidism and ophthalmopathy. The TCR beta CDR3 regions underwent amplification using RNA transcripts as the source. The primer set for the first-round RT-PCR of the TCR CDR3 was HTBI. TCRdb ran MiXCR on the multiplex PCR reads and lists one entry per CDR3 protein. Among 350,000 or so distinct CDR3 sequences listed, around 20% were seen once. The material sequenced was blood. Source of these receptors: a woman aged 50 to 60 with Graves' hyperthyroidism.

This clonotype appeared many times. The chain joins TRBV2 to TRBJ2-3; TRBD1 aligns across 7 bases. The germline CDR1 and CDR2 sequences are SNHLY and FYNNEI. The junction had 16 bases not matched to a gene; V was cut back by 4 bases and J by 6 bases. The CDR3 covers 17 residues. The CDR3 spells CASSVPSGTALTDTQYF. The CDR3 nucleotides read TGTGCCAGCAGTGTACCGTCCGGGACAGCCTTAACCGATACGCAGTATTTT.

The gene calls are TRBV6-2 or TRBV6-3 and TRBJ1-1; tentatively, D is TRBD1 (6 bases). This CDR3 has 15 amino acids. V was trimmed by 4 bases and J by 6 bases, leaving 18 bases between them. Looked up from germline, CDR1 is MNHEY and CDR2 is SVGEGT. CDR3 sequence reads: CASSSLGAGPSEAFF. Here the CDR3 DNA reads TGTGCCAGCAGTTCCCTGGGGGCAGGGCCTTCTGAAGCTTTCTTT.

The V and J genes are TRBV19 and TRBJ1-1; D might be TRBD1 (6 bases). Trimming removed 9 bases at V and 3 bases at J, with 8 bases between. Germline V lookup: CDR1 LNHDA, CDR2 SQIVND (reference sequence). This CDR3 comprises 11 residues. Here the CDR3 reads CASRQDTEAFF. The CDR3 region has the DNA TGTGCCAGCAGACAGGACACTGAAGCTTTCTTT. Variable domain in full (rest from reference TRBV19 and TRBJ1-1): DGGITQSPKYLFRKEGQNVTLSCEQNLNHDAMYWYRQDPGQGLRLIYYSQIVNDFQKGDIAEGYSVSREKKESFPLTVTSAQKNPTAFYLCASRQDTEAFFGQGTRLTVV.

This clonotype appeared many times. Its ends do not fully match the called genes, so a read error is possible. The chain has TRBV7-2 and TRBJ1-2; possibly TRBD1 for D (6 bases). Germline CDR1 SGHTA, CDR2 FQGNSA. The CDR3 loop spans 14 amino acids. CDR3 loop: CASSLVDRTYDYTF. DNA for the CDR3: TGTGCCAGCAGCTTGGTGGACAGAACCTATGACTACACCTTC.

The chain has TRBV5-1 and TRBJ2-2; a weak D match, TRBD2 (5 bases). The CDR3 sequence is 18 residues long. Germline values: CDR1 SGHRS, CDR2 YFSETQ. The V end was cut by 0 bases, the J end by 4 bases, with 19 bases between. CDR3 bases: TGCGCCAGCAGCTTGGGCGCTCTAGCCAGTCGGCCCACCGGGGAGCTGTTTTTT. It is translated as CASSLGALASRPTGELFF. Combining the CDR3 with reference TRBV5-1 and TRBJ2-2 gives the whole variable domain KAGVTQTPRYLIKTRGQQVTLSCSPISGHRSVSWYQQTPGQGLQFLFEYFSETQRNKGNFPGRFSGRQFSNSRSEMNVSTLELGDSALYLCASSLGALASRPTGELFFGEGSRLTVL.

This clonotype was observed at least ten times. This chain uses TRBV11-2 with TRBJ2-1; no reliable D call. Germline V gene data show CDR1 as SGHAT and CDR2 as FQNNGV. Deletions cut 3 bases from V and 6 bases from J, with 12 bases between. This CDR3 comprises 14 residues. CDR3 in amino acids: CASSFRPQGNEQFF. As DNA, the CDR3 is TGTGCCAGCAGCTTCAGGCCCCAAGGCAATGAGCAGTTCTTC.

The sample holds many counts of this clonotype. CDR3 coding DNA: TGTGCCAGCAGTCGACAGCGGTACAATGAGCAGTTCTTC. Its translation: CASSRQRYNEQFF. This rearrangement joins TRBV27 to TRBJ2-1; D might be TRBD1 or TRBD2, each matching 5 bases. Germline V CDR1 and CDR2: MNHEY, SMNVEV (reference sequence). The CDR3 is 13 residues long. V shed 5 bases and J shed 4 bases, with 9 bases lying between them.

This chain connects TRBV19 to TRBJ2-2, with a possible D match to TRBD1 (5 bases). V lost 7 bases to trimming and J lost 3 bases, with 12 bases between them. This CDR3 region has 14 residues. Germline CDR1 is LNHDA and CDR2 is SQIVND (reference sequence). CDR3 DNA sequence: TGTGCCAGTAAGGGGAATAGTGACACCGGGGAGCTGTTTTTT. Translated, it gives CASKGNSDTGELFF.